This T cell receptor beta chain is from a study of T cell repertoires in cytomegalovirus infection. Study results and limitations: There were HLA-C-restricted CMV-specific TCR beta clonotypes dominating the ex vivo response.

This CDR3 has 15 amino acids. The germline gives CDR1 SEHNR, CDR2 FQNEAQ (reference sequence). V shed 6 bases, J shed 3 bases, and the junction held 6 bases outside the gene matches. TCRdb recomputed calls from the reads with MiXCR, one row per CDR3 protein. The top ten clones hold roughly 13% of a sample with more than 250,000 distinct CDR3 sequences, around 25% of them seen once. As to this clonotype: The antigen is unknown.

This clonotype was sampled from a human donor in good health (CMV status not recorded). Some clones in this sample may be carry-over from other donors' samples. Sequenced here: cultured PBMCs, sampled from culture after CMV antigen stimulation. The chain has TRBV7-9 and TRBJ2-7; 12 bases are shared with TRBD2. The CDR3 here is CASSRPSGRVYEQYF. The CDR3 DNA sequence: TGTGCCAGCAGTAGGCCTAGCGGGAGGGTCTACGAGCAGTACTTC.